A single T cell receptor (beta chain) is shown here with its context. CDR3 length: 12 residues. TCRdb processed the PCR reads anew with MiXCR; each CDR3 protein has one entry. The sample includes about 16,000 distinct CDR3 sequences, roughly half of them seen just once. Time point of the sample: before preoperative PTX-NDP chemotherapy. The data belong to a study of esophageal squamous cell carcinoma under preoperative chemotherapy. Turning to the study itself: Both tumor-infiltrating lymphocytes and peripheral blood T cells had their TCR repertoires profiled.

The V and J genes are TRBV12-3 or TRBV12-4 and TRBJ2-5; unclear D gene. The DNA end favors TRBJ2-7, so the J call may be wrong. Sampling was conducted from a patient given preoperative chemotherapy. The TCR originated in a human donor with esophageal squamous cell carcinoma. The donor label of this sample is uncertain. CDR3: CASSLDLYEQYF. CDR3 sequence (DNA): TGTGCCAGCAGTTTAGACTTATACGAGCAGTACTTC.